Below are 7 T cell receptor beta chains sequenced from a single sample in a study of blood T cell repertoires in COVID-19. Assay: immunoSEQ multiplex PCR; the TCRdb copy retains only in-frame clones and omits some. The sample records under 200,000 clones, roughly 88% being singletons. The sample consisted of PBMCs or T cells enriched from blood (not recorded which). These receptors all stem from a woman between 55 and 75 years old who had recovered from COVID-19.

This sequence joins TRBV3-1 (or the pseudogene TRBV3-2) and TRBJ2-1; 8 positions match TRBD1. Germline V gene lookup returns CDR1 LGHDT and CDR2 YNNKEL (reference sequence). This CDR3 is built from 18 residues. The J segment lost 0 bases and the V segment lost 5 bases, leaving 12 bases of the junction unmatched. The CDR3 protein is CASSSTGVSSGSYNEQFF. In nucleotides, the CDR3 is TGTGCCAGCAGCTCGACAGGGGTTAGCAGTGGCTCCTACAATGAGCAGTTCTTC.

The chain uses TRBV30 and TRBJ1-1; tentative D call: TRBD1 (6 bases). Germline loops: CDR1 GTSNPN, CDR2 SVGIG (reference sequence). This CDR3 has 12 residues. Trimming pared 0 bases from V and 11 bases from J, leaving 13 bases between. The CDR3 loop is CAWSVLRTEAFF. The CDR3 nucleotides are TGTGCCTGGAGTGTACTTCGGACAGAGGCTTTCTTT.

V usage is TRBV29-1 and J usage is TRBJ1-2; 10 nucleotides align to TRBD1. This CDR3 spans 16 amino acids. Germline V CDR1 and CDR2: SQVTM, ANQGSEA. V was pared by 7 bases and J by 2 bases, with 13 bases of the junction left unmatched. CDR3 nucleotide sequence: TGCAGCGCTAGGTCCCGGGACAGGGGACCCAACTATGGCTACACCTTC. Protein sequence: CSARSRDRGPNYGYTF.

This CDR3 reads CASSWGQGPTALHF. The CDR3 DNA is TGTGCCAGCAGTTGGGGTCAGGGCCCGACTGCCCTCCACTTT. The J gene is TRBJ1-6, the V gene TRBV27; TRBD1 is a possible D gene (5 bases). CDR3 size: 14 residues. Germline V lookup: CDR1 MNHEY, CDR2 SMNVEV (reference sequence). Trimming removed 4 bases at V and 14 bases at J, with 18 bases between.

V and J are TRBV12-5 and TRBJ1-4, with 9 bases that match TRBD1. The CDR3 contains 13 residues. Germline assignment: CDR1 LGHNT and CDR2 FRNRAP. V was pared by 6 bases and J by 8 bases, with 4 bases of the junction left unmatched. The CDR3 coding sequence is TGTGCTAGTGGGGGACAGGGAGGGGAAAAACTGTTTTTT. Translating gives CASGGQGGEKLFF.

This chain joins TRBV5-1 and TRBJ1-4; TRBD1 agrees at 7 bases. CDR1 SGHRS and CDR2 YFSETQ come from the germline V gene. After removal of 0 bases from V and 7 bases from J, the junction contained 6 bases not matched to a gene. CDR3 size: 15 residues. CDR3 loop: CASSLGGQSPEKLFF. The CDR3 bases are TGCGCCAGCAGCTTGGGGGGACAGTCCCCTGAAAAACTGTTTTTT.

The rearrangement uses TRBV28 and TRBJ1-4, with D tentatively TRBD1 (5 bases). The CDR3 sequence is 12 residues long. The V end lost 6 bases, the J end lost 8 bases, and 10 bases lay between the germline ends. Germline CDR1 MDHEN, CDR2 SYDVKM. The CDR3: CASRPNREKLFF. In DNA, the CDR3 is TGTGCCAGCAGGCCTAACAGGGAAAAACTGTTTTTT. Full variable domain (outside the CDR3, taken from reference TRBV28 and TRBJ1-4): DVKVTQSSRYLVKRTGEKVFLECVQDMDHENMFWYRQDPGLGLRLIYFSYDVKMKEKGDIPEGYSVSREKKERFSLILESASTNQTSMYLCASRPNREKLFFGSGTQLSVL.